This TCR beta chain comes out of a study of CD8 T cells in ankylosing spondylitis. Study observations and caveats: Researchers report that disease-linked clones proved CD8+ and relatively rare in peripheral blood. Disease-associated clones were reportedly significantly overrepresented in matched ankylosing spondylitis synovial fluid. What seemed typical of ankylosing spondylitis blood was a TCR beta motif built from under 10 highly homologous variants.

A few counts support this clonotype. The target antigen is unknown. The germline gives CDR1 LNHDA, CDR2 SQIVND (reference sequence). The CDR3 is 14 residues long. V was cut by 3 bases and J by 1 base, with 9 bases left in between. Preparation of TCR beta libraries was done by quantitative 5'-RACE with molecular barcodes. TCRdb re-called the 5' RACE reads through MiXCR, storing one row per CDR3 protein. The sample lists roughly 160,000 distinct CDR3 sequences, approximately 10% seen once, with less than 15% in the top ten. The source is a female donor with ankylosing spondylitis or in good health (not recorded which). The sequenced sample consisted of blood, either unsorted or a sorted T cell fraction (not recorded which). The V call is TRBV19, the J call TRBJ1-1; no clear D. DNA of the CDR3: TGTGCCAGTAGTATCAAGCAGACGAACACTGAAGCTTTCTTT. It encodes CASSIKQTNTEAFF.